A selection of T cell receptor beta chains follows, all from one sample in a study of OX40 agonist ivuxolimab in advanced cancers. Assay used: immunoSEQ multiplex PCR; TCRdb lists only in-frame clones, some missing. The sample consists of some 59,000 clones, around 90% of them appearing once. The specimen was CD4+ or CD8+ T cells sorted from blood, collected in a trial of the OX40 agonist ivuxolimab. The receptors come from an adult with an advanced solid tumor such as melanoma, head and neck, liver or kidney cancer. Each CDR3 is given with its conserved first and last residue. Each record gives: clone size, CDR3 length, V gene, D gene, J gene, CDR3 DNA, CDR3 protein. A D gene is named only where the DNA matches it firmly. Clone size, where shown, is once, few, many, or a class for clones that have expanded.

>-|17|TRBV6-1|TRBD1|TRBJ1-4
TGTGCCAGCAGTGAACCGGGACAGGGGGCAGCTAATGAAAAACTGTTTTTT
CASSEPGQGAANEKLFF
>-|14|TRBV9|-|TRBJ2-7
TGTGCCAGCAGCCCTAGTGGGACCTCCTACGAGCAGTACTTC
CASSPSGTSYEQYF
>once|9|TRBV6-6|-|TRBJ2-7
TGTGCCAGAAAAGACGAGCAGTACTTC
CARKDEQYF
>-|13|TRBV6-5|-|TRBJ1-1
TGTGCCAGCAGTCCTAAGGGGACGATTGAAGCTTTCTTT
CASSPKGTIEAFF
>once|14|TRBV7-8|-|TRBJ2-7
TGTGCCAGCAGCTTTGCATCGGCCAGGAACGAGCAGTACTTC
CASSFASARNEQYF
>-|12|TRBV6-5|TRBD2|TRBJ2-7
TGTGCCAGCTCTTGGCGGGGGACCGAGCAGTACTTC
CASSWRGTEQYF
>-|14|TRBV9|-|TRBJ1-2
TGTGCCAGCAGCGCGACAGGACTCGGCTATGGCTACACCTTC
CASSATGLGYGYTF
>-|14|TRBV18|-|TRBJ2-4
TGTGCCAGCTCACCACGGGCAGGAGAAAACATTCAGTACTTC
CASSPRAGENIQYF
>-|14|TRBV27|-|TRBJ2-5
TGTGCCAGCAGGGCCGATAGGTACCAAGAGACCCAGTACTTC
CASRADRYQETQYF
>-|15|TRBV7-3|TRBD1|TRBJ2-1
TGTGCCAGCAGCCAAGGACAGGGGGCAAGCAATGAGCAGTTCTTC
CASSQGQGASNEQFF
>-|14|TRBV4-2|-|TRBJ1-2
TGTGCCAGCAGCCAAGATCAGACAGCATATGGCTACACCTTC
CASSQDQTAYGYTF
>-|16|TRBV9|-|TRBJ2-7
TGTGCCAGCAGCGTCTATTCCCGGAGGAGCTCCTACGAGCAGTACTTC
CASSVYSRRSSYEQYF
>-|15|TRBV7-6|-|TRBJ2-5
TGTGCCAGCAGCGCGCCGTGGGGACCGAGGGAGACCCAGTACTTC
CASSAPWGPRETQYF
>-|11|TRBV20-1|-|TRBJ1-1
TGCAGTGCTAGCTCTAATACTGAAGCTTTCTTT
CSASSNTEAFF